Listed below are T cell receptor beta chains from one sample, sequenced in a study of blood T cell repertoires in COVID-19. The repertoire was sequenced with immunoSEQ multiplex PCR; TCRdb's copy has only in-frame clones and lacks some. This table has around 230,000 clones, roughly 87% appearing once. The specimen sequenced was peripheral blood. Receptor source: a man aged 55 to 70 who had recovered from COVID-19. CDR3s include the opening cysteine and the closing phenylalanine or tryptophan. Each record gives: clone size, J gene, V gene, D gene, CDR3 DNA, CDR3 protein. D genes are given only for firm matches. Size tells how often a clone was seen (once, few, many) or the class of an expanded clone, and some rows leave it out.

clone_size: .; j_call: TRBJ1-2; v_call: TRBV5-1; d_call: .; cdr3_nt: TGCGCCAGCAGCTTTGACAGCCACTATGGCTACACCTTC; cdr3_aa: CASSFDSHYGYTF
clone_size: .; j_call: TRBJ1-2; v_call: TRBV18; d_call: .; cdr3_nt: TGTGCCAGCTCATCTCAATTCCCCCAAGGAGAGGGCTACACCTTC; cdr3_aa: CASSSQFPQGEGYTF
clone_size: .; j_call: TRBJ1-5; v_call: TRBV12-5; d_call: TRBD1; cdr3_nt: TGTGCTAGTGGTTTGCCGGGACAGGGGAATCAGCCCCAGCATTTT; cdr3_aa: CASGLPGQGNQPQHF
clone_size: .; j_call: TRBJ1-6; v_call: TRBV14; d_call: .; cdr3_nt: TGTGCCAGCAGCCCCGATGATTTTGGAGCCCTCCACTTT; cdr3_aa: CASSPDDFGALHF
clone_size: .; j_call: TRBJ2-4; v_call: TRBV5-1; d_call: TRBD1; cdr3_nt: TGCGCCAGCAGCCCCTGGACAGGGCGGGCCAAAAACATTCAGTACTTC; cdr3_aa: CASSPWTGRAKNIQYF
clone_size: .; j_call: TRBJ2-7; v_call: TRBV13; d_call: TRBD1; cdr3_nt: TGTGCCAGCAGCTTAGGGACAGGGGCTTACGAGCAGTACTTC; cdr3_aa: CASSLGTGAYEQYF
clone_size: once; j_call: TRBJ2-1; v_call: TRBV29-1; d_call: TRBD1; cdr3_nt: TGCAGCGTTGAAGTCGACAGGGGTCGCCTATACAATGAGCAGTTCTTC; cdr3_aa: CSVEVDRGRLYNEQFF
clone_size: .; j_call: TRBJ1-2; v_call: TRBV5-4; d_call: .; cdr3_nt: TGTGCCAGCAGCGACAAAACCATGGGTCGCGGCTACACCTTC; cdr3_aa: CASSDKTMGRGYTF
clone_size: once; j_call: TRBJ2-7; v_call: TRBV12-3/TRBV12-4; d_call: .; cdr3_nt: TGTGCCAGCAGCTCCGGGACACCCTACGAGCAGTACTTC; cdr3_aa: CASSSGTPYEQYF
clone_size: .; j_call: TRBJ1-1; v_call: TRBV5-1; d_call: TRBD1; cdr3_nt: TGCGCCAGCAGCTTGGGGCCCAGACAGGGCACTGAAGCTTTCTTT; cdr3_aa: CASSLGPRQGTEAFF
clone_size: .; j_call: TRBJ1-4; v_call: TRBV18; d_call: TRBD1; cdr3_nt: TGTGCCAGCTCACGAGGACAGGGGCCGTTTGAAAAACTGTTTTTT; cdr3_aa: CASSRGQGPFEKLFF
clone_size: .; j_call: TRBJ1-1; v_call: TRBV29-1; d_call: .; cdr3_nt: TGCAGCATATCGGAGGGCGAAGCTTTCTTT; cdr3_aa: CSISEGEAFF
clone_size: few; j_call: TRBJ1-5; v_call: TRBV6-4; d_call: .; cdr3_nt: TGTGCCAGCAGTCCTCTGGGCGCTAGCAATCAGCCCCAGCATTTT; cdr3_aa: CASSPLGASNQPQHF
clone_size: .; j_call: TRBJ2-7; v_call: TRBV10-3; d_call: .; cdr3_nt: TGTGCCATCAGTGACGCCCGGGAAACCTACGAGCAGTACTTC; cdr3_aa: CAISDARETYEQYF
clone_size: .; j_call: TRBJ1-2; v_call: TRBV5-1; d_call: .; cdr3_nt: TGCGCCAGCAGCTTGGGCTCAGTAGCGAACTATGGCTACACCTTC; cdr3_aa: CASSLGSVANYGYTF
clone_size: .; j_call: TRBJ1-5; v_call: TRBV6-5; d_call: .; cdr3_nt: TGTGCCAGCAGTAGAGGACAGCTTAATCAGCCCCAGCATTTT; cdr3_aa: CASSRGQLNQPQHF
clone_size: .; j_call: TRBJ2-1; v_call: TRBV5-1; d_call: .; cdr3_nt: TGCGCCAGCAGACTAGGGAACAATGAGCAGTTCTTC; cdr3_aa: CASRLGNNEQFF
clone_size: few; j_call: TRBJ2-7; v_call: TRBV5-1; d_call: TRBD1; cdr3_nt: TGCGCCAGCAGCCCTGGACAGGGTGGTTTGGACGAGCAGTACTTC; cdr3_aa: CASSPGQGGLDEQYF
clone_size: .; j_call: TRBJ1-6; v_call: TRBV2; d_call: TRBD1; cdr3_nt: TGTGCCAGCAGTGCCCTCGGACAGGCGAATCCACCCCTCCACTTT; cdr3_aa: CASSALGQANPPLHF
clone_size: .; j_call: TRBJ2-3; v_call: TRBV7-6; d_call: .; cdr3_nt: TGTGCCAGCAGCTTAATGGGGGCCCCTTCCTCAACAGATACGCAGTATTTT; cdr3_aa: CASSLMGAPSSTDTQYF
clone_size: .; j_call: TRBJ1-1; v_call: TRBV10-3; d_call: .; cdr3_nt: TGTGCCATCAGTGTCCGGGGGGATCCGAACACTGAAGCTTTCTTT; cdr3_aa: CAISVRGDPNTEAFF
clone_size: .; j_call: TRBJ1-5; v_call: TRBV19; d_call: TRBD1; cdr3_nt: TGTGCCAGTATGGGACAGGGAGGCGGCCGCAATCAGCCCCAGCATTTT; cdr3_aa: CASMGQGGGRNQPQHF
clone_size: .; j_call: TRBJ1-6; v_call: TRBV30; d_call: .; cdr3_nt: TGTGCCTGGGACCGGGACAATAATTCACCCCTCCACTTT; cdr3_aa: CAWDRDNNSPLHF
clone_size: .; j_call: TRBJ2-7; v_call: TRBV28; d_call: .; cdr3_nt: TGTGCCAGCAGTCCTGGGCCTGTGGAGCAGTACTTC; cdr3_aa: CASSPGPVEQYF
clone_size: .; j_call: TRBJ2-7; v_call: TRBV7-9; d_call: .; cdr3_nt: TGTGCCAGCAGCTTAACAGGGAAATCCTACGAGCAGTACTTC; cdr3_aa: CASSLTGKSYEQYF
clone_size: .; j_call: TRBJ1-5; v_call: TRBV21-1; d_call: .; cdr3_nt: TGTGCCAGCAGCCAGTCGACAGGGGGCGCGGGTCAGCCCCAGCATTTT; cdr3_aa: CASSQSTGGAGQPQHF
clone_size: .; j_call: TRBJ2-1; v_call: TRBV28; d_call: .; cdr3_nt: TGTGCCAGCAGCTCCGGGACTCCCTCCGTCCGCAATGAGCAGTTCTTC; cdr3_aa: CASSSGTPSVRNEQFF
clone_size: .; j_call: TRBJ2-2; v_call: TRBV6-1; d_call: .; cdr3_nt: TGTGCCAGCAGTGAACGACAGGTCGGGACCGGGGAGCTGTTTTTT; cdr3_aa: CASSERQVGTGELFF
clone_size: .; j_call: TRBJ1-2; v_call: TRBV6-6; d_call: .; cdr3_nt: TGTGCCAGCAGTTACGGGCCTCTCTATGGCTACACCTTC; cdr3_aa: CASSYGPLYGYTF
clone_size: once; j_call: TRBJ2-1; v_call: TRBV20-1; d_call: .; cdr3_nt: TGCAGTGCTTTAAAGTCTCGGGTGCAGTTCTTC; cdr3_aa: CSALKSRVQFF
clone_size: .; j_call: TRBJ1-1; v_call: TRBV11-3; d_call: TRBD1; cdr3_nt: TGTGCCAGCAGCTCGGGACAGGAGAACACTGAAGCTTTCTTT; cdr3_aa: CASSSGQENTEAFF
clone_size: .; j_call: TRBJ2-7; v_call: TRBV10-1; d_call: .; cdr3_nt: TGCCCCTCGGGGGAGCAGTACTTC; cdr3_aa: CPSGEQYF
clone_size: .; j_call: TRBJ2-5; v_call: TRBV10-3; d_call: TRBD1; cdr3_nt: TGTGCCATCAGTGAGTCGGGACAGGGCTACCAAGAGACCCAGTACTTC; cdr3_aa: CAISESGQGYQETQYF
clone_size: .; j_call: TRBJ1-3; v_call: TRBV6-5; d_call: .; cdr3_nt: TGTGCCAGCTCGAGACAGGTCCGAAATGGAAACACCATATATTTT; cdr3_aa: CASSRQVRNGNTIYF
clone_size: .; j_call: TRBJ2-5; v_call: TRBV29-1; d_call: TRBD2; cdr3_nt: TGCAGCGTAGGACTAGCGGGGGGGCTAGAGACCCAGTACTTC; cdr3_aa: CSVGLAGGLETQYF
clone_size: .; j_call: TRBJ1-2; v_call: TRBV6-5; d_call: .; cdr3_nt: TGTGCAAGTCGACAGTCCTCTAACTATGGCTACACCTTC; cdr3_aa: CASRQSSNYGYTF
clone_size: once; j_call: TRBJ2-1; v_call: TRBV6-5; d_call: .; cdr3_nt: TGTGCCAGCAGTTACTCGAACAGTGTATACAATGAGCAGTTCTTC; cdr3_aa: CASSYSNSVYNEQFF
clone_size: .; j_call: TRBJ1-6; v_call: TRBV5-1; d_call: TRBD1; cdr3_nt: TGCGCCAGCAGCTTGGGTCCCAGGGGGCCGGGGTCACCCCTCCACTTT; cdr3_aa: CASSLGPRGPGSPLHF
clone_size: few; j_call: TRBJ1-1; v_call: TRBV5-6; d_call: TRBD1; cdr3_nt: TGTGCCAGCAGAATCCGGGACAGGGGTCTCCTCTTT; cdr3_aa: CASRIRDRGLLF
clone_size: .; j_call: TRBJ1-1; v_call: TRBV6-5; d_call: .; cdr3_nt: TGTGCCAGCAGGACACACACAGGCTACACTGAAGCTTTCTTT; cdr3_aa: CASRTHTGYTEAFF
clone_size: .; j_call: TRBJ1-4; v_call: TRBV14; d_call: TRBD1; cdr3_nt: TGTGCCAGCAGCCGGAATGACAGGGGTAATGAAAAACTGTTTTTT; cdr3_aa: CASSRNDRGNEKLFF
clone_size: .; j_call: TRBJ1-2; v_call: TRBV3-1/TRBV3-2; d_call: .; cdr3_nt: TGTGCCAGCAGCCAAGGTTTTCGGGGTGGGGGCTACGACTATGGCTACACCTTC; cdr3_aa: CASSQGFRGGGYDYGYTF
clone_size: .; j_call: TRBJ2-7; v_call: TRBV6-5; d_call: .; cdr3_nt: TGTGCCAGCATTCTGACAGGTTCCTCCTACGAGCAGTACTTC; cdr3_aa: CASILTGSSYEQYF
clone_size: .; j_call: TRBJ1-1; v_call: TRBV19; d_call: .; cdr3_nt: TGTGCCAGTAGTATTATCTTCAACACTGAAGCTTTCTTT; cdr3_aa: CASSIIFNTEAFF
clone_size: .; j_call: TRBJ2-5; v_call: TRBV18; d_call: TRBD2; cdr3_nt: TGTGCCAGCTCACTCCGACTAGCGGCCCTTAAAGAGACCCAGTACTTC; cdr3_aa: CASSLRLAALKETQYF
clone_size: once; j_call: TRBJ2-5; v_call: TRBV5-1; d_call: .; cdr3_nt: TGCGCCAGCAGCTTGGGACAGGTCCAAGAGACCCAGTACTTC; cdr3_aa: CASSLGQVQETQYF
clone_size: .; j_call: TRBJ1-2; v_call: TRBV14; d_call: .; cdr3_nt: TGTGCCAGCAGCCCGCCAGGATCGCTCTATGGCTACACCTTC; cdr3_aa: CASSPPGSLYGYTF
clone_size: .; j_call: TRBJ2-5; v_call: TRBV19; d_call: TRBD1; cdr3_nt: TGTGCCAGTAGTAGAATTCCCGGGACAGGGTACCAAGAGACCCAGTACTTC; cdr3_aa: CASSRIPGTGYQETQYF
clone_size: .; j_call: TRBJ2-5; v_call: TRBV30; d_call: .; cdr3_nt: TGTGCCTGGAGTGTGGCCAGGGCCCTCCAAGAGACCCAGTACTTC; cdr3_aa: CAWSVARALQETQYF